This TCR beta chain appears in the sequencing data of a study of cytomegalovirus exposure and HLA in healthy donors. The J segment lost 4 bases and the V segment lost 3 bases, leaving 6 bases of the junction unmatched. CDR1 and CDR2 from the germline V gene are MNHNS and SASEGT. The CDR3 length is 15 residues. The sample holds one count of this clone. Libraries were prepared by immunoSEQ multiplex PCR; TCRdb keeps only in-frame clonotypes and omits some of them. The sample has some 170,000 clones; approximately 89% are singletons. This TCR came from a man in his late teens or twenties in good health and CMV-seropositive. Source material: PBMCs. The chain has TRBV6-1 and TRBJ2-7; 10 bases align to TRBD2. DNA for the CDR3: TGTGCCAGCAGTGACATAGCGGGGGGTCGGTACGAGCAGTACTTC. The encoded protein is CASSDIAGGRYEQYF.